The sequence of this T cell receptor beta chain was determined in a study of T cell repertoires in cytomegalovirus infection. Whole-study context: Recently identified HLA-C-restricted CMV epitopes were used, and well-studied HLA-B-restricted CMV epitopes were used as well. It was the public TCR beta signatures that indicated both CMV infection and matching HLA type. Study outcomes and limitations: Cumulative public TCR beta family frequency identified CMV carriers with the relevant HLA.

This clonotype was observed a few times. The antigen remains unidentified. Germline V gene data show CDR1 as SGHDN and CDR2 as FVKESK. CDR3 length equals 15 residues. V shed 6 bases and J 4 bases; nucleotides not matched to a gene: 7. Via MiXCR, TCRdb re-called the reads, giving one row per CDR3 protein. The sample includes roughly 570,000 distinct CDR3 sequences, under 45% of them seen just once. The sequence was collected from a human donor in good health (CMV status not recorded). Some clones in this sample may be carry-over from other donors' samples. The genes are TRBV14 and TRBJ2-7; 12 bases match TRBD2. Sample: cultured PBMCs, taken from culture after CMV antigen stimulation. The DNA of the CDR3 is TGTGCCAGCAGTCGACTAGCGGGAGCCGAGTACGAGCAGTACTTC. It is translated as CASSRLAGAEYEQYF.